What follows is one T cell receptor beta chain and its context. This clone's antigen is unknown. One base away there is no much larger clone; base qualities are not given. RNA was extracted using the RNeasy kit, and roughly 0.5 to 1 ug of the RNA was reverse transcribed with random hexamers. TCR beta CDR3 regions were amplified with the immunoSEQ multiplex PCR assay covering 54 Vbeta and 13 Jbeta segments. To correct PCR amplification bias, a synthetic template baseline was used for both primer optimization and computational correction. From the authors' description of their analysis: Reads were assigned to V, D and J genes according to IMGT and analyzed in immunoSEQ Analyzer, with only productive sequences retained. To calculate clonality, Shannon entropy was normalized by log2 of the number of productive unique sequences and then subtracted from one. For each patient and control, public and private clones were evaluated within the 100 most prevalent clones. Clones were defined as Susac-specific if absent from the healthy and MS cohorts, from around 1,100 published viral clones and from other ImmuneACCESS disease sequences. TCRdb cleaned the public reads at Q25 with fastp, built clones with MiXCR and kept in-frame beta chains. Every distinct CDR3 protein forms one entry, paired with its most common genes and DNA. What appears here as the V and J calls and clone size reflects TCRdb's work, not the paper's. Within this sample are 110,000 to 150,000 distinct CDR3 sequences, with around 95% of them counted one time only. The leading ten clones occupy 0.065% to 0.1% of the sample.

The source of the sample is a study of CD8 T cells in Susac syndrome (dated by TCRdb to about 2019). Turning to the overall study: Among the Susac syndrome patients who were sequenced, clinically active disease was present in about 6 and clinical remission was observed in fewer than 10. The study used repertoire sequencing to test whether antigen drove CD8+ T cell activation and differentiation in Susac syndrome. At blood withdrawal, Susac syndrome patients were therapy-naive, treated with corticosteroids (with IVIg additionally given to some), or treated with IVIg alone. What the study reported, not specific to this receptor: In the CD4+ T cell repertoire of Susac syndrome patients, clonal expansion was not detected. The study acknowledged that relatively few individuals were included in the TCR sequencing and HLA analysis.

Peripheral blood CD8+ and CD4+ T cells from healthy donors, Susac syndrome patients and multiple sclerosis patients were profiled using high-throughput TCR beta sequencing. The Susac syndrome patients fulfilled recently defined diagnostic criteria for either definite or probable disease. Bulk CD8+ and CD4+ T cells were purified by magnetic negative isolation, whereas CD8+ TEMRA cells were enriched by FACS. Blood was drawn into EDTA tubes, processed within 24 hours, and PBMCs were isolated by density gradient centrifugation. PBMCs destined for TCR sequencing were cryopreserved in liquid nitrogen and later thawed in a 37 °C water bath. The sorted or isolated CD4+, CD8+ and CD8+ TEMRA cells reached a purity of at least 90%. The germline V gene encodes CDR1 SGHRS and CDR2 YFSETQ. A distance of 25 bases separates the germline ends of V and J, which lose 4 bases and 6 bases respectively. The CDR3 covers 17 residues, taking in both the cysteine and the phenylalanine. Only CDR3 DNA remains: 51 bases, in frame from the first base.

The receptor comes from a human donor with Susac syndrome. The V and J segments used are TRBV5-1 and TRBJ1-2; a tentative D match to TRBD1 spans 5 bases. The sample consisted of CD4+ T cells from PBMCs. Here the CDR3 is given as CASSPPLRGRKVDGYTF. Read as DNA, the sequence is TGCGCCAGCAGCCCGCCATTGAGGGGAAGGAAGGTCGATGGCTACACCTTC.